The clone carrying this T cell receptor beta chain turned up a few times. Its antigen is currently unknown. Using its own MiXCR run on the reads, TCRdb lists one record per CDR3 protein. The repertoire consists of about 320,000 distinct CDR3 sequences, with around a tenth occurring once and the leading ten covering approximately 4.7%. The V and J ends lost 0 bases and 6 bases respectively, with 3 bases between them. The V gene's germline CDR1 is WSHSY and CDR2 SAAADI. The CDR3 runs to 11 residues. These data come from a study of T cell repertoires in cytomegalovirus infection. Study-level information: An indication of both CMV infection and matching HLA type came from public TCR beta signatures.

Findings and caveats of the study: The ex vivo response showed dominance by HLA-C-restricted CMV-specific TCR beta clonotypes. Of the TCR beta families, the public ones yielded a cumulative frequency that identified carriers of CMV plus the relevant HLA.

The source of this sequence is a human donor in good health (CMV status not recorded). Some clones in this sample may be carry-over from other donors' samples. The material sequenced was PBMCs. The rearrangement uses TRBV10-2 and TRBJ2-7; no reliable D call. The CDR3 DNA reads TGCGCCAGCAGTGAGTCTCGCGAGCAGTACTTC. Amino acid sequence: CASSESREQYF.